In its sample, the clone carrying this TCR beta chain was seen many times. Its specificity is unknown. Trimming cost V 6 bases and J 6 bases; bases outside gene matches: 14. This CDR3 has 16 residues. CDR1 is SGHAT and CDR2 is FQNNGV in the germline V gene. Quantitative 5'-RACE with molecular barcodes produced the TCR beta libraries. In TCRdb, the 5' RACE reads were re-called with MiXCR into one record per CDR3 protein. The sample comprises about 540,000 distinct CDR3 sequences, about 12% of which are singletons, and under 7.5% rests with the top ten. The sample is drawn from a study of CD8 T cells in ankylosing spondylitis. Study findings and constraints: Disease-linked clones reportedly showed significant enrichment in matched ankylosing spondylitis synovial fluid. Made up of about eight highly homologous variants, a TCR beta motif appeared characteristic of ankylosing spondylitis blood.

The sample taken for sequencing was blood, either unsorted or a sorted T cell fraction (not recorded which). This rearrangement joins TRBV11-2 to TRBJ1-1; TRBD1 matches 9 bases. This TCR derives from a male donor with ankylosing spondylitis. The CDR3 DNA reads TGTGCCAGCAGTCTAGATTACGGGACAGGGTTCTCTGAAGCTTTCTTT. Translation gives CASSLDYGTGFSEAFF.